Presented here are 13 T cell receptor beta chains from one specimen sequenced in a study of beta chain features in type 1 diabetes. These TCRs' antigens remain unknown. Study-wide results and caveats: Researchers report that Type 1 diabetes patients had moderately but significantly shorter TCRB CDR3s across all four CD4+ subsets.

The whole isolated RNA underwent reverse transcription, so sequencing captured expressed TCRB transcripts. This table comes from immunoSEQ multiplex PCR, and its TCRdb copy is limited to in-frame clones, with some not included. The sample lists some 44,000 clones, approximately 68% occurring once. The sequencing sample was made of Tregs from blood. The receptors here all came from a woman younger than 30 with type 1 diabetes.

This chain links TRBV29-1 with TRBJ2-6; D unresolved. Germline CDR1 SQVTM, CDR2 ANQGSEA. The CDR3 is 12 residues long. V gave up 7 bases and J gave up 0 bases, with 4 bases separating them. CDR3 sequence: CSAGSGANVLTF. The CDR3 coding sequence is TGCAGCGCCGGCTCTGGGGCCAACGTCCTGACTTTC.

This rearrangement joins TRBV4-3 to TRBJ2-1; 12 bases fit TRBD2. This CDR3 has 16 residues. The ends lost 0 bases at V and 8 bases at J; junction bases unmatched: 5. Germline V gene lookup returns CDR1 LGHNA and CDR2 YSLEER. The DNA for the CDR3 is TGCGCCAGCAGCCAAGATGTCCTAGCGGGGGGGTATGAGCAGTTCTTC. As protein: CASSQDVLAGGYEQFF.

The CDR3 DNA reads TGTGCCAGCAGCCTTTGGACAGGGACGTACGAGCAGTACTTC. Translated: CASSLWTGTYEQYF. J is TRBJ2-7 and V is TRBV7-2; TRBD1 agrees at 8 bases. Germline CDR1 reads SGHTA; CDR2 reads FQGNSA. The CDR3 spans 14 residues. The V gene end was trimmed by 5 bases and the J gene end by 4 bases; junction bases not matched to a gene: 7.

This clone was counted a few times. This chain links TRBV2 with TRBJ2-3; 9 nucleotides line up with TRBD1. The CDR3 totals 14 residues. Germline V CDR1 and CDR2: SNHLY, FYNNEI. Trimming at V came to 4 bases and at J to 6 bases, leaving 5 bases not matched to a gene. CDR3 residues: CASSGGQGLDTQYF. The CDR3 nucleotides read TGTGCCAGCAGTGGGGGACAGGGTCTTGATACGCAGTATTTT.

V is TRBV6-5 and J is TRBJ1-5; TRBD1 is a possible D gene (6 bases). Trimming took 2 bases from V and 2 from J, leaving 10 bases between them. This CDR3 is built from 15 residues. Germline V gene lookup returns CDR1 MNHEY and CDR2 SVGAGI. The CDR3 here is CASSYRGGGNQPQHF. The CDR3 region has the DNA TGTGCCAGCAGTTACCGGGGGGGCGGCAATCAGCCCCAGCATTTT.

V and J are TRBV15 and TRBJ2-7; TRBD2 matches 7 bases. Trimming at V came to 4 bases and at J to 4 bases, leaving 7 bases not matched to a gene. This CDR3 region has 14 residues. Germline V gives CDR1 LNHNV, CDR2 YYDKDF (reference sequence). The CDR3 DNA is TGTGCCACCAGCATCAAATCGGGAGGATACGAGCAGTACTTC. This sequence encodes CATSIKSGGYEQYF.

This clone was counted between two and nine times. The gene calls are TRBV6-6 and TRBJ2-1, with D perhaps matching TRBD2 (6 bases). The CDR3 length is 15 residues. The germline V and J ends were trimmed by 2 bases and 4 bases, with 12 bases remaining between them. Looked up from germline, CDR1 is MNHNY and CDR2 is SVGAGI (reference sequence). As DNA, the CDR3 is TGTGCCAGCAGTTACCCCCACGGGAGATACAATGAGCAGTTCTTC. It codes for CASSYPHGRYNEQFF.

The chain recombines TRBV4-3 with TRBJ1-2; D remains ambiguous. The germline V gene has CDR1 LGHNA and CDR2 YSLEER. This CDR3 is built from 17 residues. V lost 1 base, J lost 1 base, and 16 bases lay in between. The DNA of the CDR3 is TGCGCCAGCAGCCAAGGGGCCCTCAGCGGGTTTAACTATGGCTACACCTTC. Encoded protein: CASSQGALSGFNYGYTF.

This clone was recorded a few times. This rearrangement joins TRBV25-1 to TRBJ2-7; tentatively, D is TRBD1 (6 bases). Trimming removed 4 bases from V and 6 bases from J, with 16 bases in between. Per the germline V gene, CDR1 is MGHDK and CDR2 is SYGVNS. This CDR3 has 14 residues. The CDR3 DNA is TGTGCCAGCAGTGGGGCCGGGACATGGGGCGAGCAGTACTTC. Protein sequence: CASSGAGTWGEQYF.

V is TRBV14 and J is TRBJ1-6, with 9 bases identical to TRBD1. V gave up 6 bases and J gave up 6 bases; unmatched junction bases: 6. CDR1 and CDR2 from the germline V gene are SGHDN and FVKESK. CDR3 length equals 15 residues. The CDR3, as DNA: TGTGCCAGCAGTGGTTTGGGACAGGGTAATTCACCCCTCCACTTT. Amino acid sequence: CASSGLGQGNSPLHF.

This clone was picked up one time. CDR3 sequence: CSVGTGPRGYTF. The CDR3 DNA is TGCAGCGTTGGGACAGGGCCTAGGGGCTACACCTTC. The V and J genes are TRBV29-1 and TRBJ1-2; 8 bases are a match to TRBD1. The CDR3 is 12 residues long. V lost 4 bases, J lost 8 bases, and 6 bases stayed unmatched. Germline CDR1 and CDR2: SQVTM and ANQGSEA.

Here the CDR3 DNA reads TGTGCCAGGGACAGGGTGCCCTACAATGAGCAGTTCTTC. It is translated as CARDRVPYNEQFF. The V call is TRBV6-1, the J call TRBJ2-1; 8 bases agree with TRBD1. V shed 9 bases and J 2 bases; nucleotides not matched to a gene: 3. The CDR3 is 13 residues long. The germline gives CDR1 MNHNS, CDR2 SASEGT.

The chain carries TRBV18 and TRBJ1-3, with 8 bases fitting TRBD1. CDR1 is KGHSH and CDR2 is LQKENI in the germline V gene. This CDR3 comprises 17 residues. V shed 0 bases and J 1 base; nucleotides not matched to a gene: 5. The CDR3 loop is CASSPPIQGASGNTIYF. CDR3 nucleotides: TGTGCCAGCTCACCACCGATCCAGGGGGCGTCTGGAAACACCATATATTTT. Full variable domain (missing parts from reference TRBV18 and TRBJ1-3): NAGVMQNPRHLVRRRGQEARLRCSPMKGHSHVYWYRQLPEEGLKFMVYLQKENIIDESGMPKERFSAEFPKEGPSILRIQQVVRGDSAAYFCASSPPIQGASGNTIYFGEGSWLTVV.